A selection of T cell receptor beta chains follows, all from one sample in a study of beta chain features in type 1 diabetes. Generated by immunoSEQ multiplex PCR, the TCRdb table keeps only in-frame clones and is missing some. Of 150,000 or so clones listed, about 9.2% were seen once; the top ten hold 0.68%. The material sequenced was central memory CD4+ T cells from blood. The receptor set was obtained from a man younger than 35 in good health. The CDR3 runs from the conserved cysteine through the conserved F or W. Each record gives: CDR3 DNA, CDR3 protein, D gene, J gene, clone size, V gene. D genes are given only for firm matches. A clone size is listed for some rows: how often the clone was seen (once, few, many), or a class if it is expanded.

cdr3_nt: TGTGCCAGCACCGACATGGGACAGGGAACGTATGGCTACACCTTC
cdr3_aa: CASTDMGQGTYGYTF
d_call: TRBD1
j_call: TRBJ1-2
clone_size: NA
v_call: TRBV2

cdr3_nt: TGTGCCAGCAGTGAACCCACTAGGGTGGGCACAGATACGCAGTATTTT
cdr3_aa: CASSEPTRVGTDTQYF
d_call: NA
j_call: TRBJ2-3
clone_size: NA
v_call: TRBV25-1

cdr3_nt: TGTGCCAGCAGCAGGGAGGGGTACATTCAGTACTTC
cdr3_aa: CASSREGYIQYF
d_call: TRBD2
j_call: TRBJ2-4
clone_size: NA
v_call: TRBV11-2

cdr3_nt: TGTGCCAGCTCCTACCGGAGGCGGGGGGGTGAAAAACTGTTTTTT
cdr3_aa: CASSYRRRGGEKLFF
d_call: NA
j_call: TRBJ1-4
clone_size: few
v_call: TRBV28

cdr3_nt: TGTGCCAGCAGCGTCGGCGGGGGTGGGGCCAACGTCCTGACTTTC
cdr3_aa: CASSVGGGGANVLTF
d_call: TRBD2
j_call: TRBJ2-6
clone_size: NA
v_call: TRBV14

cdr3_nt: TGTGCCAGCAGCACCTCCCCGGGAACAGATACGCAGTATTTT
cdr3_aa: CASSTSPGTDTQYF
d_call: NA
j_call: TRBJ2-3
clone_size: NA
v_call: TRBV9

cdr3_nt: TGTGCCAGCAGTCCCGGACAGGGGGGGTATGAAAAACTGTTTTTT
cdr3_aa: CASSPGQGGYEKLFF
d_call: TRBD1
j_call: TRBJ1-4
clone_size: few
v_call: TRBV27

cdr3_nt: TGTGCCAGCAGCCAAGAACAACAGGGGAAAGGTAATTCACCCCTCCACTTT
cdr3_aa: CASSQEQQGKGNSPLHF
d_call: TRBD1
j_call: TRBJ1-6
clone_size: NA
v_call: TRBV4-2

cdr3_nt: TGTGCCAGCAGTCGACAGGGGTCCGACGAGCAGTACTTC
cdr3_aa: CASSRQGSDEQYF
d_call: TRBD1
j_call: TRBJ2-7
clone_size: NA
v_call: TRBV6-5

cdr3_nt: TGTGCCAGCAGTCCGTCGGACAGAAATTCACCCCTCCACTTT
cdr3_aa: CASSPSDRNSPLHF
d_call: NA
j_call: TRBJ1-6
clone_size: NA
v_call: TRBV28

cdr3_nt: TGTGCCAGCAGCCCTCGTATGGGGGGGCCGGGGGAGACCCAGTACTTC
cdr3_aa: CASSPRMGGPGETQYF
d_call: NA
j_call: TRBJ2-5
clone_size: NA
v_call: TRBV9

cdr3_nt: TGTGCCAGCAGTTTAGGGGGACAGGGCGGATCCTACGAGCAGTACTTC
cdr3_aa: CASSLGGQGGSYEQYF
d_call: TRBD1
j_call: TRBJ2-7
clone_size: few
v_call: TRBV28

cdr3_nt: TGTGCCAGCAGCTCTACTGGGCGGGTGGAAAAACTGTTTTTT
cdr3_aa: CASSSTGRVEKLFF
d_call: NA
j_call: TRBJ1-4
clone_size: NA
v_call: TRBV7-9

cdr3_nt: TGTGCCAGTAGTGCCACGGGTTCCGGCGTGCCCCAGCATTTT
cdr3_aa: CASSATGSGVPQHF
d_call: NA
j_call: TRBJ1-5
clone_size: NA
v_call: TRBV19

cdr3_nt: TGCGCCAGCAGCCCCCAGGGGGAACAGCCCCAGCATTTT
cdr3_aa: CASSPQGEQPQHF
d_call: TRBD1
j_call: TRBJ1-5
clone_size: few
v_call: TRBV5-1

cdr3_nt: TGTGCCAGCAGCAAACAGGGGGCCGGGGAGCTGTTTTTT
cdr3_aa: CASSKQGAGELFF
d_call: TRBD1
j_call: TRBJ2-2
clone_size: many
v_call: TRBV14

cdr3_nt: TGTGCCAGCAGCGCTAATAGCGGGGGGCCGGGCGAGCAGTACTTC
cdr3_aa: CASSANSGGPGEQYF
d_call: TRBD2
j_call: TRBJ2-7
clone_size: few
v_call: TRBV11-2

cdr3_nt: TGTGCCAGCAGTTATAGCCGGGGTAATGAGCAGTTCTTC
cdr3_aa: CASSYSRGNEQFF
d_call: NA
j_call: TRBJ2-1
clone_size: NA
v_call: TRBV6-5

cdr3_nt: TGTGCCAGCAGCCTAAGAGATAGGACAGCTAGTTATGGCTACACCTTC
cdr3_aa: CASSLRDRTASYGYTF
d_call: NA
j_call: TRBJ1-2
clone_size: NA
v_call: TRBV9

cdr3_nt: TGTGCCAGCAGCCTGGGGGAGGCAACACAGGATCATGGCTACACCTTC
cdr3_aa: CASSLGEATQDHGYTF
d_call: NA
j_call: TRBJ1-2
clone_size: few
v_call: TRBV4-1

cdr3_nt: TGTGCCAGCAGCAAGGGCAGGCATAGCAATCAGCCCCAGCATTTT
cdr3_aa: CASSKGRHSNQPQHF
d_call: NA
j_call: TRBJ1-5
clone_size: NA
v_call: TRBV21-1

cdr3_nt: TGCGCCAGCAGCCAGATCGACAGGGCCGGGGATGGCTACACCTTC
cdr3_aa: CASSQIDRAGDGYTF
d_call: TRBD1
j_call: TRBJ1-2
clone_size: many
v_call: TRBV4-3

cdr3_nt: TGTGCCAGCGGGGCTCGGTACGAGCAGTACTTC
cdr3_aa: CASGARYEQYF
d_call: NA
j_call: TRBJ2-7
clone_size: NA
v_call: TRBV7-2

cdr3_nt: TGTGCCAGCAGCTACGACTCCTCTGGGGAGACCCAGTACTTC
cdr3_aa: CASSYDSSGETQYF
d_call: NA
j_call: TRBJ2-5
clone_size: NA
v_call: TRBV7-6

cdr3_nt: TGTGCCAGCAGTTCCTACCGGGACAGGGGCAGCGAGCAGTACTTC
cdr3_aa: CASSSYRDRGSEQYF
d_call: TRBD1
j_call: TRBJ2-7
clone_size: NA
v_call: TRBV27

cdr3_nt: TGTGCCAGCAGGACAGAGAACACCGGGGAGCTGTTTTTT
cdr3_aa: CASRTENTGELFF
d_call: NA
j_call: TRBJ2-2
clone_size: NA
v_call: TRBV2

cdr3_nt: TGTGCCAGCAGTGAGGGAGGGCTGGATGAGCAGTTCTTC
cdr3_aa: CASSEGGLDEQFF
d_call: TRBD2
j_call: TRBJ2-1
clone_size: NA
v_call: TRBV2

cdr3_nt: TGTGCCAGCAGCCCCGGGACAGGGAGCAATCAGCCCCAGCATTTT
cdr3_aa: CASSPGTGSNQPQHF
d_call: TRBD1
j_call: TRBJ1-5
clone_size: NA
v_call: TRBV28

cdr3_nt: TGTGCCAGCAGCAACCGACTGCCCGGTATCACTAACTATGGCTACACCTTC
cdr3_aa: CASSNRLPGITNYGYTF
d_call: NA
j_call: TRBJ1-2
clone_size: NA
v_call: TRBV5-8

cdr3_nt: TGTGCCAGCAGTCCCCAGCGGGATCAGCCCCAGCATTTT
cdr3_aa: CASSPQRDQPQHF
d_call: NA
j_call: TRBJ1-5
clone_size: few
v_call: TRBV6-5

cdr3_nt: TGTGCCGGGGGGACTAGCGGAAGCTCCTACAATGAGCAGTTCTTC
cdr3_aa: CAGGTSGSSYNEQFF
d_call: TRBD2
j_call: TRBJ2-1
clone_size: NA
v_call: TRBV30

cdr3_nt: TGTGCCAGCAGCTTGGCGGGGAACACCGGGGAGCTGTTTTTT
cdr3_aa: CASSLAGNTGELFF
d_call: NA
j_call: TRBJ2-2
clone_size: NA
v_call: TRBV5-4

cdr3_nt: TGTGCCAGCAGCGTAGCGAGCGGGGGGGCCGAGACCCAGTACTTC
cdr3_aa: CASSVASGGAETQYF
d_call: TRBD2
j_call: TRBJ2-5
clone_size: NA
v_call: TRBV9

cdr3_nt: TGTGCCAGCAGCTTAGACGCGACAGGGGGCTACGAGCAGTACTTC
cdr3_aa: CASSLDATGGYEQYF
d_call: TRBD1
j_call: TRBJ2-7
clone_size: few
v_call: TRBV7-2

cdr3_nt: TGTGCCAGCAGGTCTACTAGCGGGGAGTGGGAGACCCAGTACTTC
cdr3_aa: CASRSTSGEWETQYF
d_call: TRBD2
j_call: TRBJ2-5
clone_size: NA
v_call: TRBV6-1

cdr3_nt: TGTGCCTGGGCTTCCGGTGCCTATGGCTACACCTTC
cdr3_aa: CAWASGAYGYTF
d_call: NA
j_call: TRBJ1-2
clone_size: few
v_call: TRBV30